A selection of T cell receptor beta chains follows, all from one sample in a study of blood T cell repertoires in COVID-19. Profiled with immunoSEQ multiplex PCR; TCRdb holds only in-frame clones, not every one. The sample has around 290,000 clones, roughly nine tenths seen once; the top ten hold about 1.7%. Sequencing input: PBMCs or T cells enriched from blood (not recorded which). The receptor source for this set is a woman between 40 and 55 years old who had recovered from COVID-19. The CDR3 runs from the conserved cysteine through the conserved F or W. Fields, in order: V gene, D gene, J gene, clone size, CDR3 protein, CDR3 DNA. D genes are given only for firm matches. Some rows mark clone size as missing; the rest say once, few, many or name a class of expanded clone.

>TRBV2|TRBD2|TRBJ2-2|NA
CASSEGIAGLFF
TGTGCCAGCAGTGAAGGGATAGCGGGGCTGTTTTTT
>TRBV9|NA|TRBJ1-1|NA
CASSPSLGGTEAFF
TGTGCCAGCAGCCCTAGCCTCGGCGGCACTGAAGCTTTCTTT
>TRBV7-9|TRBD2|TRBJ2-3|once
CASSLFGTSGLTDTQYF
TGTGCCAGCAGCTTATTTGGGACTAGCGGTCTCACAGATACGCAGTATTTT
>TRBV10-3|NA|TRBJ2-7|NA
CAISAAGLEQYF
TGTGCCATCAGTGCTGCGGGCCTTGAGCAGTACTTC
>TRBV5-1|TRBD2|TRBJ2-5|NA
CASRHAWTSGGAEETQYF
TGCGCCAGCAGGCACGCCTGGACTAGCGGGGGGGCCGAAGAGACCCAGTACTTC
>TRBV7-9|NA|TRBJ1-2|NA
CASSLAGANYGYTF
TGTGCCAGCAGCTTAGCAGGAGCCAACTATGGCTACACCTTC
>TRBV11-1|TRBD2|TRBJ2-7|NA
CASSLGLESSYEQYF
TGTGCCAGCAGCTTGGGACTAGAAAGCTCCTACGAGCAGTACTTC
>TRBV4-2|NA|TRBJ1-2|many
CASMDTISSIYGYTF
TGTGCCAGCATGGACACTATCTCATCGATCTATGGCTACACCTTC
>TRBV29-1|NA|TRBJ2-2|NA
CSVVLGNTGELFF
TGCAGCGTCGTCCTCGGGAACACCGGGGAGCTGTTTTTT
>TRBV4-3|TRBD2|TRBJ2-3|NA
CASSQVASGRATDTQYF
TGCGCCAGCAGCCAAGTAGCTAGCGGGAGGGCCACGGATACGCAGTATTTT
>TRBV3-1/TRBV3-2|NA|TRBJ1-2|NA
CASSQAHSGLYGYTF
TGTGCCAGCAGCCAAGCTCACTCAGGACTCTATGGCTACACCTTC
>TRBV19|TRBD1|TRBJ1-1|NA
CASSSPGQANTEAFF
TGTGCCAGTAGTTCCCCGGGACAGGCGAACACTGAAGCTTTCTTT
>TRBV5-1|TRBD1|TRBJ2-7|NA
CASRLQGASREQYF
TGCGCCAGCAGACTACAGGGGGCTTCCCGCGAGCAGTACTTC
>TRBV18|NA|TRBJ2-3|NA
CASSPIEVSLAPDTQYF
TGTGCCAGCTCACCAATAGAGGTGAGCTTGGCCCCAGATACGCAGTATTTT
>TRBV2|TRBD1|TRBJ2-3|NA
CASSGTGTETDTQYF
TGTGCCAGCAGTGGGACAGGGACCGAAACAGATACGCAGTATTTT
>TRBV5-6|TRBD1|TRBJ2-5|NA
CASSSTGGIQTQYF
TGTGCCAGCAGCTCGACAGGGGGCATACAGACCCAGTACTTC
>TRBV7-2|NA|TRBJ2-1|NA
CASSLEFYEQFF
TGTGCCAGCAGCTTAGAATTCTATGAGCAGTTCTTC
>TRBV19|NA|TRBJ2-3|NA
CAISQVGDTQYF
TGTGCCATCTCGCAGGTGGGAGATACGCAGTATTTT
>TRBV11-2|NA|TRBJ1-1|few
CASSLPQGWGTEAFF
TGTGCCAGCAGCCTCCCACAGGGCTGGGGCACTGAAGCTTTCTTT
>TRBV25-1|NA|TRBJ1-2|NA
CASSHLGAGYRDGYTF
TGTGCCAGCTCTCACCTTGGGGCAGGGTACCGCGATGGCTACACCTTC
>TRBV6-5|TRBD2|TRBJ2-7|once
CASSYSDGGGGEQYF
TGTGCCAGCAGTTATTCCGACGGTGGGGGGGGCGAGCAGTACTTC
>TRBV3-1/TRBV3-2|NA|TRBJ1-6|NA
CASSQDSGWGNSPLHF
TGTGCCAGCAGCCAAGACTCAGGGTGGGGAAATTCACCCCTCCACTTT
>TRBV2|NA|TRBJ1-5|NA
CASRGTFGQPQHF
TGTGCCAGCAGAGGGACATTCGGTCAGCCCCAGCATTTT
>TRBV7-3|TRBD1|TRBJ2-3|NA
CASSSYTGGLTDTQYF
TGTGCCAGCAGCTCATACACAGGGGGCCTCACAGATACGCAGTATTTT
>TRBV5-5|NA|TRBJ2-7|NA
CASSLSIYEQYF
TGTGCCAGCAGCTTGTCCATCTACGAGCAGTACTTC